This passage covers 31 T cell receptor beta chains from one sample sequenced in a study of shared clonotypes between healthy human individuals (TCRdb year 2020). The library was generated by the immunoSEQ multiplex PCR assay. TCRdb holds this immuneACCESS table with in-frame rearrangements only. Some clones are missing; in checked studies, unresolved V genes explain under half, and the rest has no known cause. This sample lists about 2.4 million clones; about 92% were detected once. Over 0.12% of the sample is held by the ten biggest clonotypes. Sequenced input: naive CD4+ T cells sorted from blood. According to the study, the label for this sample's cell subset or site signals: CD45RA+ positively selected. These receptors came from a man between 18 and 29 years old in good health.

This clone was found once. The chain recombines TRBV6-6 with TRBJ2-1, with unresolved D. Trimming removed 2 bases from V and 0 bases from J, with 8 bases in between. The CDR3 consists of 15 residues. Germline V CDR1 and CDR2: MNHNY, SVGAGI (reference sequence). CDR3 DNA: TGTGCCAGCAGTTACCCCTCCGACTCCTACAATGAGCAGTTCTTC. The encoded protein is CASSYPSDSYNEQFF.

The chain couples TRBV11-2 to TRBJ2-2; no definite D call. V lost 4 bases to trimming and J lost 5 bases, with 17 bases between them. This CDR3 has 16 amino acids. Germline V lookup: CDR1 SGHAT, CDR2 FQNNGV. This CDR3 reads CASSSRQALITGELFF. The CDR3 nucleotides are TGTGCCAGCAGCTCTCGACAAGCTCTGATTACCGGGGAGCTGTTTTTT.

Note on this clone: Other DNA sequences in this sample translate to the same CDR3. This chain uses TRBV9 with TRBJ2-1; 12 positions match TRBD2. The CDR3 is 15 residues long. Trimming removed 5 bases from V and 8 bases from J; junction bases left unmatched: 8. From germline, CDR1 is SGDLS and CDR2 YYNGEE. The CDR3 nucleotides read TGTGCCAGCAGTGCGACTAGCGGGAGTTTCGATGAGCAGTTCTTC. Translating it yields CASSATSGSFDEQFF. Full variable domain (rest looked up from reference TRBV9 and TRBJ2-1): DSGVTQTPKHLITATGQRVTLRCSPRSGDLSVYWYQQSLDQGLQFLIQYYNGEERAKGNILERFSAQQFPDLHSELNLSSLELGDSALYFCASSATSGSFDEQFFGPGTRLTVL.

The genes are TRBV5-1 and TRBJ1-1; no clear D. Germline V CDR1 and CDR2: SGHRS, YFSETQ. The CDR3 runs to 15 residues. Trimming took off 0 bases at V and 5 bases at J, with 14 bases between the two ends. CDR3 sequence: CASSLGQGGKTEAFF. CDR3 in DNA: TGCGCCAGCAGCTTGGGACAAGGAGGGAAGACTGAAGCTTTCTTT.

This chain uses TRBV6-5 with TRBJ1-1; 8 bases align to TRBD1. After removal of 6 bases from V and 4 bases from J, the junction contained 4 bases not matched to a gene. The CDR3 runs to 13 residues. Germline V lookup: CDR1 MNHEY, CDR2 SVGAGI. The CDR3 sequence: CASRAGGGTEAFF. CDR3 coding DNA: TGTGCCAGCAGGGCAGGGGGCGGCACTGAAGCTTTCTTT.

For the CDR3, the DNA is TGTGCCAGCAGCGAAACCCCCCAGGGCAATTCACCCCTCCACTTT. Amino acids: CASSETPQGNSPLHF. The rearrangement uses TRBV6-1 and TRBJ1-6; D possibly corresponds to TRBD1 (5 bases). Germline CDR1 MNHNS, CDR2 SASEGT. This CDR3 has 15 amino acids. The ends were cut back, 6 bases at V and 7 bases at J, with 16 bases in the middle.

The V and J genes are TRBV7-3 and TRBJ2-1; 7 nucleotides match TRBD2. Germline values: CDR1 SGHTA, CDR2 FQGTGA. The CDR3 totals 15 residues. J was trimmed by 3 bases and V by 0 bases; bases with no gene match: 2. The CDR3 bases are TGTGCCAGCAGCTTAACCGGGGGGAACTACAATGAGCAGTTCTTC. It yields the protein CASSLTGGNYNEQFF.

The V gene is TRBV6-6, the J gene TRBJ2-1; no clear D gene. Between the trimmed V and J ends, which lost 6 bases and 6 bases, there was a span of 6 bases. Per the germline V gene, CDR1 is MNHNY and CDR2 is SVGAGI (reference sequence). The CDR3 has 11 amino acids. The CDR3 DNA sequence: TGTGCCAGCAGCCAAATCAATGAGCAGTTCTTC. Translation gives CASSQINEQFF.

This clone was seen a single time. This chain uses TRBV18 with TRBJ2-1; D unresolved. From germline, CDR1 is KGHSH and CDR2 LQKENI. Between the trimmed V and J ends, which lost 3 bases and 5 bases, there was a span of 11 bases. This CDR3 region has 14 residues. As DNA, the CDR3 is TGTGCCAGCTCACCCCCCGCAAACCACAATGAGCAGTTCTTC. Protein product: CASSPPANHNEQFF.

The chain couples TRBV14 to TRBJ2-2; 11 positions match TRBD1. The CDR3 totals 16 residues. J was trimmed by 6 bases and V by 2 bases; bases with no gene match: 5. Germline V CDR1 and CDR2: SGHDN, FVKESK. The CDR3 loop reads CASSQTDRGRSGELFF. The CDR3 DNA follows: TGTGCCAGCAGCCAAACGGACAGGGGGCGATCCGGGGAGCTGTTTTTT. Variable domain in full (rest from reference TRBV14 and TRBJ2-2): EAGVTQFPSHSVIEKGQTVTLRCDPISGHDNLYWYRRVMGKEIKFLLHFVKESKQDESGMPNNRFLAERTGGTYSTLKVQPAELEDSGVYFCASSQTDRGRSGELFFGEGSRLTVL.

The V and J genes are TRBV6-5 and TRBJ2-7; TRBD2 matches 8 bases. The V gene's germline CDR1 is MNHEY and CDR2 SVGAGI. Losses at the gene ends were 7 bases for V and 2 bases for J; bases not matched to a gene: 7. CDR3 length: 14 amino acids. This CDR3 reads CASNAGGLTYEQYF. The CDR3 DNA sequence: TGTGCCAGCAACGCGGGGGGCCTTACCTACGAGCAGTACTTC.

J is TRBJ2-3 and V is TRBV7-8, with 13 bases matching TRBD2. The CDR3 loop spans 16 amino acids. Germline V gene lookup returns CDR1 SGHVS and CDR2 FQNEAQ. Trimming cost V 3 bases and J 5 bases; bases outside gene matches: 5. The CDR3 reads CASSFGLAGVGDTQYF. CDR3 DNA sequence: TGTGCCAGCAGCTTCGGACTAGCGGGAGTGGGAGATACGCAGTATTTT. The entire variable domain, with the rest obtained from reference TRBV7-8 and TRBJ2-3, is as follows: GAGVSQSPRYKVAKRGQDVALRCDPISGHVSLFWYQQALGQGPEFLTYFQNEAQLDKSGLPSDRFFAERPEGSVSTLKIQRTQQEDSAVYLCASSFGLAGVGDTQYFGPGTRLTVL.

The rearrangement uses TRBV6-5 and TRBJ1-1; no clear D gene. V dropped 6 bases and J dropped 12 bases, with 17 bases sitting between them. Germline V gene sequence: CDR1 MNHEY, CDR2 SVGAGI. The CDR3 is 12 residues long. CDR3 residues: CASRGGGQITFF. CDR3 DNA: TGTGCCAGCAGGGGCGGAGGGCAGATCACTTTCTTT.

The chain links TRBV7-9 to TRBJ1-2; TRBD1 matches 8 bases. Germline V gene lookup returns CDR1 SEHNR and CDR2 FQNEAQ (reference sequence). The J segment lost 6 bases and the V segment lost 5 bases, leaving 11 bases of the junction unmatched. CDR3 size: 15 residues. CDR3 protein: CASSEEYDRGDGYTF. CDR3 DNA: TGTGCCAGCAGCGAAGAGTACGACAGGGGAGATGGCTACACCTTC.

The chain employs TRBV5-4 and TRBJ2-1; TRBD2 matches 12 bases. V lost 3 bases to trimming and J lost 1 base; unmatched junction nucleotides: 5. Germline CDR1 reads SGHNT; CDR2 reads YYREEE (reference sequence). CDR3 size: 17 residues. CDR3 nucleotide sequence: TGTGCCAGCAGCTCCCGACTAGCGGGAGTGTCCTACAATGAGCAGTTCTTC. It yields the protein CASSSRLAGVSYNEQFF.

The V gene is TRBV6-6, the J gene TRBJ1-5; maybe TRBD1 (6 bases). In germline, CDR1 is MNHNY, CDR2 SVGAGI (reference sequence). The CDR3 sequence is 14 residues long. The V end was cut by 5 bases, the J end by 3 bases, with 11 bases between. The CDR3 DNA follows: TGTGCCAGCAGTCAGGGGTCCCACAATCAGCCCCAGCATTTT. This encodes CASSQGSHNQPQHF.

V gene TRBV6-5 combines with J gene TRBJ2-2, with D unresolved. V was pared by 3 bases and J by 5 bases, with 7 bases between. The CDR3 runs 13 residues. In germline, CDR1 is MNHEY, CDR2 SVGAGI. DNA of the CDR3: TGTGCCAGCAGTTATCGACGGACCGGGGAGCTGTTTTTT. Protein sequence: CASSYRRTGELFF.

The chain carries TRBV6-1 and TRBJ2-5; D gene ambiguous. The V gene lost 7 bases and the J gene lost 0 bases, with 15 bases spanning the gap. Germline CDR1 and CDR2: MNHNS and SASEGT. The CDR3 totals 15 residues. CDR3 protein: CASMEPRTYQETQYF. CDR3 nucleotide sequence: TGTGCCAGCATGGAGCCGCGGACGTACCAAGAGACCCAGTACTTC.

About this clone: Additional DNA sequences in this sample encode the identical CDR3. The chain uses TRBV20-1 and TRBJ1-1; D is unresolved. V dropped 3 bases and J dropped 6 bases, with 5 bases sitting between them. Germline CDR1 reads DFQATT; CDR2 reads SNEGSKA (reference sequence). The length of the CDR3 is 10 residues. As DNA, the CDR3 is TGCAGTGCTAGTAGGGCTGAAGCTTTCTTT. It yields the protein CSASRAEAFF.

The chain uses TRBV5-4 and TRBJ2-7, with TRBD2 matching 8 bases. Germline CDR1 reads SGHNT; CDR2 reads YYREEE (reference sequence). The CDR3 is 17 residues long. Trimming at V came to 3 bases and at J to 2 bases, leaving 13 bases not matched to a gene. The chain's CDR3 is CASSYEVAGSPTYEQYF. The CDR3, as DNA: TGTGCCAGCAGCTATGAAGTAGCGGGATCCCCAACCTACGAGCAGTACTTC.

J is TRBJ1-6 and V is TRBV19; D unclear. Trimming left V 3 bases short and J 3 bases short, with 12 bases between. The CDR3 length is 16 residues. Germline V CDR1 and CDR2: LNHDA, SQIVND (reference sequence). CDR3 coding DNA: TGTGCCAGTAGTATTAGAGCTTTCGACTATAATTCACCCCTCCACTTT. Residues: CASSIRAFDYNSPLHF.

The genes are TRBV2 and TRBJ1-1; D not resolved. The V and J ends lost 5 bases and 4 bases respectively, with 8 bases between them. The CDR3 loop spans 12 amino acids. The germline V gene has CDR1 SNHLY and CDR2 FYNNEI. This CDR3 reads CASSIAGTEAFF. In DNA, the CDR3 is TGTGCCAGCAGTATCGCGGGCACTGAAGCTTTCTTT.

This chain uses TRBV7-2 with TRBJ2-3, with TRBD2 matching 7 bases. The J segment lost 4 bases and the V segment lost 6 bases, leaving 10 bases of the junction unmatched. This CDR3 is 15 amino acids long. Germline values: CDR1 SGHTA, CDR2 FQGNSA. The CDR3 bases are TGTGCCAGCAGACCACTAGCGTTAGTGCCAGATACGCAGTATTTT. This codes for CASRPLALVPDTQYF.

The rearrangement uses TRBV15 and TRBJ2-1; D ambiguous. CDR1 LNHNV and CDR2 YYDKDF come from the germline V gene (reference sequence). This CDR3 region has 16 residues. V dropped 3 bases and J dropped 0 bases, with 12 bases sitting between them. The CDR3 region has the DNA TGTGCCACCAGCAGGGGTGGATGGAGCTCCTACAATGAGCAGTTCTTC. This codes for CATSRGGWSSYNEQFF.

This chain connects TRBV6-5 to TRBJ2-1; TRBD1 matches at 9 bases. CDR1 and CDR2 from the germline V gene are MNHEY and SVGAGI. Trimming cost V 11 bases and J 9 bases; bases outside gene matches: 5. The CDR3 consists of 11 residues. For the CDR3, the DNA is TGTGCCGGGACAGGGAGTGCTGAGCAGTTCTTC. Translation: CAGTGSAEQFF.

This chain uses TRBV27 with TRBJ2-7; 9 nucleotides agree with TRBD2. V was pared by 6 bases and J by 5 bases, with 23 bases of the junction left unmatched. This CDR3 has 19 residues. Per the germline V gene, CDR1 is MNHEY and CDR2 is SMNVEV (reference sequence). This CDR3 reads CASRGQLWSGGLLTHEQYF. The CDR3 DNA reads TGTGCCAGCAGGGGACAGTTGTGGAGCGGGGGGTTACTTACCCACGAGCAGTACTTC.

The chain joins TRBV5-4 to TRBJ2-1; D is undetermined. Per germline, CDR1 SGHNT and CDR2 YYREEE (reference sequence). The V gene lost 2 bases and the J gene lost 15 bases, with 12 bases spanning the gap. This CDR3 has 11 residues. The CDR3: CASSFDGVRFF. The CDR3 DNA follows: TGTGCCAGCAGCTTCGATGGGGTTAGGTTCTTC.

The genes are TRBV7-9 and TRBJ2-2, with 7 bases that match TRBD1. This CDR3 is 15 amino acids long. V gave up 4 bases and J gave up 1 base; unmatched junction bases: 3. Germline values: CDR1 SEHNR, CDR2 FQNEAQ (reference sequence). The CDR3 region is CASSSRDRNTGELFF. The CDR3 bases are TGTGCCAGCAGCTCCCGGGACAGGAACACCGGGGAGCTGTTTTTT. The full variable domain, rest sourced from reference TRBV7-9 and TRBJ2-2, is DTGVSQNPRHKITKRGQNVTFRCDPISEHNRLYWYRQTLGQGPEFLTYFQNEAQLEKSRLLSDRFSAERPKGSFSTLEIQRTEQGDSAMYLCASSSRDRNTGELFFGEGSRLTVL.

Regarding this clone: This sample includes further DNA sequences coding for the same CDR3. The chain's CDR3 is CASSLGALNTEAFF. CDR3 in DNA: TGTGCCAGCAGCTTGGGGGCCCTGAACACTGAAGCTTTCTTT. This chain links TRBV5-4 with TRBJ1-1; D remains unclear. V gave up 0 bases and J gave up 0 bases, with 6 bases separating them. Germline values: CDR1 SGHNT, CDR2 YYREEE (reference sequence). CDR3 length equals 14 residues.

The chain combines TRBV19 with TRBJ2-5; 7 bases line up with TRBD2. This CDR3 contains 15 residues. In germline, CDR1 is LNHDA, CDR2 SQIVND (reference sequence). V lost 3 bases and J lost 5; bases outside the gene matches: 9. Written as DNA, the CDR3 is TGTGCCAGTAGTATCCCCGGCGGGGGTATGGAGACCCAGTACTTC. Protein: CASSIPGGGMETQYF.

The DNA for the CDR3 is TGTGCCAGCAGAACTAGCGGGACCATCTACGAGCAGTACTTC. As protein: CASRTSGTIYEQYF. The gene calls are TRBV27 and TRBJ2-7; 10 nucleotides line up with TRBD2. This CDR3 contains 14 residues. The junction had 5 bases not matched to a gene; V was cut back by 6 bases and J by 3 bases. Per germline, CDR1 MNHEY and CDR2 SMNVEV (reference sequence).